Following are 30 T cell receptor beta chains from one sample sequenced in a study of cytomegalovirus exposure and HLA in healthy donors. PCR was performed using 60 Vbeta and 13 Jbeta primers. Sequencing used immunoSEQ multiplex PCR; TCRdb keeps in-frame clones, though not all of them. The sample lists about 150,000 clones, roughly 80% seen once, with 1.3% to 1.5% in the top ten. What was sequenced was PBMCs. The receptors were sampled from a woman under 40 in good health and CMV-seronegative.

The J gene is TRBJ1-2, the V gene TRBV7-2, with D possibly matching TRBD1 (6 bases). CDR3 length equals 14 residues. Trimming stripped 1 base from V and 1 base from J, with 7 bases between. Germline assignment: CDR1 SGHTA and CDR2 FQGNSA. The CDR3 loop is CASSLGDNNYGYTF. CDR3 sequence (DNA): TGTGCCAGCAGCTTAGGGGACAATAACTATGGCTACACCTTC.

This sequence joins TRBV4-1 and TRBJ1-1; 10 bases agree with TRBD1. Trimming cost V 3 bases and J 4 bases; bases outside gene matches: 5. Germline lookup yields CDR1 MGHRA and CDR2 YSYEKL. CDR3 length: 15 amino acids. The CDR3 reads CASSQGDRGRTEAFF. CDR3 sequence (DNA): TGCGCCAGCAGCCAGGGGGACAGGGGACGCACTGAAGCTTTCTTT.

The CDR3 sequence is CASSLAVGGLYGYTF. The CDR3 DNA reads TGCGCCAGCAGCTTGGCGGTAGGGGGTCTTTATGGCTACACCTTC. The chain has TRBV5-1 and TRBJ1-2; a weak D match, TRBD1 (6 bases). From germline, CDR1 is SGHRS and CDR2 YFSETQ. The CDR3 loop spans 15 amino acids. V gave up 0 bases and J gave up 5 bases, with 14 bases separating them.

The V call is TRBV19, the J call TRBJ2-5; TRBD2 aligns across 10 bases. After removal of 5 bases from V and 0 bases from J, the junction contained 9 bases not matched to a gene. Germline CDR1 reads LNHDA; CDR2 reads SQIVND (reference sequence). This CDR3 has 17 amino acids. CDR3 nucleotides: TGTGCCAGTAGTGTACTAGCGGGGATTCGCAACCAAGAGACCCAGTACTTC. Translating gives CASSVLAGIRNQETQYF.

The table lists this clone with a few counts. The chain combines TRBV4-1 with TRBJ2-7; the match to TRBD1 covers 9 bases. V dropped 1 base and J dropped 4; count of bases not matched to a gene: 8. CDR1 and CDR2 (germline): MGHRA, YSYEKL. There are 16 residues in the CDR3. The CDR3 region is CASSQGAHGTGYEQYF. The CDR3 DNA reads as TGCGCCAGCAGCCAAGGGGCCCACGGGACAGGGTACGAGCAGTACTTC.

There are a few counts of this clone. The junction departs from the called germline gene at one end, perhaps through a read error. This CDR3 is CSSDPGGSF. The CDR3 region has the DNA TGTTCCAGCGACCCCGGGGGTTCATTT. The rearrangement joins TRBV7-9 to TRBJ1-4, with a tentative D call TRBD1 (5 bases). Germline V lookup: CDR1 SEHNR, CDR2 FQNEAQ (reference sequence). This CDR3 has 9 residues.

The J gene is TRBJ2-4, the V gene TRBV10-2, with unresolved D. This CDR3 is 12 amino acids long. Germline V lookup: CDR1 WSHSY, CDR2 SAAADI. V was clipped by 8 bases and J by 3 bases, with 8 bases between them. CDR3 DNA sequence: TGCGCCAGCGGAGAAGGCAAAAACATTCAGTACTTC. Protein: CASGEGKNIQYF.

The V call is TRBV6-1, the J call TRBJ2-3, with 9 positions matching TRBD1. After removal of 5 bases from V and 5 bases from J, the junction contained 5 bases not matched to a gene. CDR1 is MNHNS, CDR2 SASEGT, per germline. CDR3 length equals 14 residues. As DNA, the CDR3 is TGTGCCAGCAGTTTACAGGGGGCTGGAGATACGCAGTATTTT. Translating it yields CASSLQGAGDTQYF.

This clone appeared a single time. V and J are TRBV6-1 and TRBJ2-7; TRBD2 is a possible D gene (5 bases). The CDR3 has 14 amino acids. The V gene's germline CDR1 is MNHNS and CDR2 SASEGT. Between the trimmed V and J ends, which lost 1 base and 1 base, there was a span of 8 bases. The CDR3 loop reads CASSEGWRSYEQYF. The CDR3 DNA sequence: TGTGCCAGCAGTGAAGGGTGGAGGTCCTACGAGCAGTACTTC.

The rearrangement links TRBV2 to TRBJ2-2; 8 bases are a match to TRBD1. This CDR3 has 15 amino acids. Germline trimming cut 7 bases from V and 1 base from J; bases unmatched to any gene: 5. Per germline, CDR1 SNHLY and CDR2 FYNNEI. The CDR3 DNA sequence: TGTGCCAGCATCCCCGGGACAGGGAACACCGGGGAGCTGTTTTTT. The encoded protein is CASIPGTGNTGELFF.

The chain joins TRBV2 to TRBJ1-2, with a possible D match to TRBD1 (5 bases). Germline V gives CDR1 SNHLY, CDR2 FYNNEI. The CDR3 has 14 amino acids. V lost 6 bases and J lost 5, with 16 bases in between. The CDR3 loop reads CASRSPQVLYGYTF. CDR3 coding DNA: TGTGCCAGCAGAAGCCCACAGGTCCTATATGGCTACACCTTC.

This chain joins TRBV2 and TRBJ1-5; a possible D gene is TRBD1 (5 bases). The CDR3 spans 15 residues. V was clipped by 6 bases and J by 0 bases, with 12 bases between them. Germline lookup yields CDR1 SNHLY and CDR2 FYNNEI. The CDR3 here is CASRRDLFSNQPQHF. The DNA of the CDR3 is TGTGCCAGCAGGCGGGACTTATTTAGCAATCAGCCCCAGCATTTT. The full variable domain, completed using reference TRBV2 and TRBJ1-5, is EPEVTQTPSHQVTQMGQEVILRCVPISNHLYFYWYRQILGQKVEFLVSFYNNEISEKSEIFDDQFSVERPDGSNFTLKIRSTKLEDSAMYFCASRRDLFSNQPQHFGDGTRLSIL.

This chain uses TRBV27 with TRBJ2-1, with TRBD1 as a possible D gene (5 bases). This CDR3 spans 17 amino acids. Germline CDR1 and CDR2: MNHEY and SMNVEV (reference sequence). Between the trimmed V and J ends, which lost 5 bases and 3 bases, there was a span of 20 bases. CDR3 DNA sequence: TGTGCCAGCAGTACTGACGACAGTGGGTTCGGCTACAATGAGCAGTTCTTC. This gives the protein CASSTDDSGFGYNEQFF.

The chain links TRBV7-2 to TRBJ1-1; D unresolved. Deletions cut 6 bases from V and 1 base from J, with 15 bases between. The CDR3 runs 15 residues. CDR1 and CDR2 from the germline V gene are SGHTA and FQGNSA. DNA of the CDR3: TGTGCCAGCAGGGCCATGACGAGGGCGAACACTGAAGCTTTCTTT. Encoded protein: CASRAMTRANTEAFF.

For this clone: Compared with germline, one end of the junction differs, possibly owing to a read error. This specimen includes other DNA sequences encoding the same CDR3. This chain uses TRBV7-7 with TRBJ2-5, with 9 bases fitting TRBD2. In germline, CDR1 is SSHAT, CDR2 FNYEAQ (reference sequence). This CDR3 is 15 amino acids long. Written as DNA, the CDR3 is TGTGCTAGCAGCCTAATAGCGGGAGTGGTGGGGACCCAGTACTTC. Translating gives CASSLIAGVVGTQYF.

The J gene is TRBJ1-5, the V gene TRBV19; no clear D. Germline CDR1 and CDR2: LNHDA and SQIVND (reference sequence). This CDR3 is 16 amino acids long. Deletions cut 4 bases from V and 0 bases from J, with 13 bases between. CDR3 sequence reads: CASSTQRASSNQPQHF. The CDR3 DNA follows: TGTGCCAGTAGTACCCAGCGGGCATCTAGCAATCAGCCCCAGCATTTT.

V is TRBV19 and J is TRBJ2-5; tentatively, D is TRBD1 (6 bases). The CDR3 covers 13 residues. Germline CDR1 is LNHDA and CDR2 is SQIVND (reference sequence). V was cut by 7 bases and J by 2 bases, with 11 bases left in between. CDR3 bases: TGTGCCAGTAACCCCGGGACACAAGAGACCCAGTACTTC. Residues: CASNPGTQETQYF.

The CDR3 sequence: CASSSRQGSGYTF. Here the CDR3 DNA reads TGTGCCAGCAGCTCTAGACAGGGGTCTGGCTACACCTTC. V gene TRBV7-3 combines with J gene TRBJ1-2; 8 bases fit TRBD1. This CDR3 contains 13 residues. V was pared by 4 bases and J by 7 bases, with 5 bases of the junction left unmatched. The germline gives CDR1 SGHTA, CDR2 FQGTGA.

The chain carries TRBV19 and TRBJ1-3; D remains ambiguous. The CDR3 is 14 residues long. CDR1 is LNHDA, CDR2 SQIVND, per germline (reference sequence). The V end was cut by 4 bases, the J end by 0 bases, with 7 bases between. The CDR3 DNA reads as TGTGCCAGTAGTACGGGAAGCTCTGGAAACACCATATATTTT. Its translation: CASSTGSSGNTIYF. The full variable domain, with the rest looked up from reference TRBV19 and TRBJ1-3, is DGGITQSPKYLFRKEGQNVTLSCEQNLNHDAMYWYRQDPGQGLRLIYYSQIVNDFQKGDIAEGYSVSREKKESFPLTVTSAQKNPTAFYLCASSTGSSGNTIYFGEGSWLTVV.

With respect to this clone: The germline gene is not matched at one end of the junction; a read error may be the cause. The V gene is TRBV7-2, the J gene TRBJ1-1; possibly TRBD1 for D (5 bases). The CDR3 contains 15 residues. CDR1 and CDR2 (germline): SGHTA, FQGNSA. The CDR3 DNA follows: TGTGCCAGCAGCCTAGCAGGCCGGGGGACCACTGAAGCTTTCTTT. As protein: CASSLAGRGTTEAFF.

The count of this clone is one. The J gene is TRBJ1-1, the V gene TRBV29-1; possible D gene TRBD1, 5 bases. Germline V gene sequence: CDR1 SQVTM, CDR2 ANQGSEA. Trimming left V 4 bases short and J 3 bases short, with 18 bases between. The CDR3 loop spans 15 amino acids. The CDR3 DNA reads TGCAGCGTTGCGCAAGGGGTTCTCTCATACACTGAAGCTTTCTTT. Its translation: CSVAQGVLSYTEAFF. Using reference TRBV29-1 and TRBJ1-1 for the parts outside the CDR3, the full variable domain is SAVISQKPSRDICQRGTSLTIQCQVDSQVTMMFWYRQQPGQSLTLIATANQGSEATYESGFVIDKFPISRPNLTFSTLTVSNMSPEDSSIYLCSVAQGVLSYTEAFFGQGTRLTVV.

This clone was counted a single time. An end of the junction does not agree with germline; a read error may underlie this. J is TRBJ1-4 and V is TRBV18; maybe TRBD1 (5 bases). This CDR3 comprises 13 residues. Germline V gene data show CDR1 as KGHSH and CDR2 as LQKENI. CDR3 bases: TGTGCCAGCTCACCGTTGGAGGGGAGTACAGCCCTTTTT. Translation: CASSPLEGSTALF.

This chain's CDR3 is CASSLSPGTKETQYF. CDR3 DNA: TGTGCCAGCAGTCTTTCTCCGGGAACCAAGGAGACCCAGTACTTC. The chain carries TRBV2 and TRBJ2-5, with a tentative D call TRBD2 (5 bases). Germline loops: CDR1 SNHLY, CDR2 FYNNEI. With 5 bases removed from V and 5 bases from J, the gap between germline ends came to 18 bases. This CDR3 comprises 15 residues.

The V call is TRBV2, the J call TRBJ1-4; TRBD1 aligns across 8 bases. The CDR3 spans 15 residues. Germline CDR1 and CDR2: SNHLY and FYNNEI. After removal of 1 base from V and 7 bases from J, the junction contained 5 bases not matched to a gene. In DNA, the CDR3 is TGTGCCAGCAGTGAAGGGGTGGACAGGGCTGAAAAACTGTTTTTT. Translation gives CASSEGVDRAEKLFF. The full variable domain, completed using reference TRBV2 and TRBJ1-4, is EPEVTQTPSHQVTQMGQEVILRCVPISNHLYFYWYRQILGQKVEFLVSFYNNEISEKSEIFDDQFSVERPDGSNFTLKIRSTKLEDSAMYFCASSEGVDRAEKLFFGSGTQLSVL.

The CDR3 DNA is TGTGCCTGGGCAAACGGGATTAATGAAAAACTGTTTTTT. It translates to CAWANGINEKLFF. The V and J genes are TRBV30 and TRBJ1-4; D ambiguous. The CDR3 is made up of 13 amino acids. Germline V lookup: CDR1 GTSNPN, CDR2 SVGIG (reference sequence). V gave up 5 bases and J gave up 4 bases, with 11 bases separating them.

This chain uses TRBV5-1 with TRBJ2-3, with D perhaps TRBD2 (5 bases). CDR3 length: 15 residues. From germline, CDR1 is SGHRS and CDR2 YFSETQ. Trimming removed 0 bases at V and 2 bases at J, with 10 bases between. CDR3 nucleotide sequence: TGCGCCAGCAGCTTGGATACCGGGAACACAGATACGCAGTATTTT. Residues: CASSLDTGNTDTQYF. Together with reference TRBV5-1 and TRBJ2-3, the CDR3 gives the full variable domain: KAGVTQTPRYLIKTRGQQVTLSCSPISGHRSVSWYQQTPGQGLQFLFEYFSETQRNKGNFPGRFSGRQFSNSRSEMNVSTLELGDSALYLCASSLDTGNTDTQYFGPGTRLTVL.

This chain connects TRBV7-9 to TRBJ2-3, with TRBD1 identical over 7 bases. Germline-derived CDR1 and CDR2 are SEHNR and FQNEAQ (reference sequence). The J segment lost 0 bases and the V segment lost 6 bases, leaving 9 bases of the junction unmatched. CDR3 length equals 16 residues. The CDR3 nucleotides read TGTGCCAGCAGTCGACAGGGAGAATATAGCACAGATACGCAGTATTTT. It translates to CASSRQGEYSTDTQYF. Full variable domain (missing parts from reference TRBV7-9 and TRBJ2-3): DTGVSQNPRHKITKRGQNVTFRCDPISEHNRLYWYRQTLGQGPEFLTYFQNEAQLEKSRLLSDRFSAERPKGSFSTLEIQRTEQGDSAMYLCASSRQGEYSTDTQYFGPGTRLTVL.

The rearrangement uses TRBV18 and TRBJ2-7; D call uncertain. Trimming pared 3 bases from V and 5 bases from J, leaving 8 bases between. The germline gives CDR1 KGHSH, CDR2 LQKENI. This CDR3 has 12 residues. Written as DNA, the CDR3 is TGTGCCAGCTCACCGGCCGCGGACGAGCAGTACTTC. It codes for CASSPAADEQYF.

The J gene is TRBJ1-3, the V gene TRBV5-4; 10 nucleotides line up with TRBD1. The CDR3 is 15 amino acids. V trimming: 4 bases; J trimming: 7 bases; junction bases outside the gene matches: 8. Germline values: CDR1 SGHNT, CDR2 YYREEE (reference sequence). CDR3 loop: CASSAPGTGVNTIYF. The CDR3 bases are TGTGCCAGCAGCGCCCCCGGGACAGGGGTCAACACCATATATTTT.

V usage is TRBV18 and J usage is TRBJ1-1; D is unresolved. Between the trimmed V and J ends, which lost 0 bases and 2 bases, there was a span of 13 bases. The CDR3 is 16 amino acids. CDR1 is KGHSH and CDR2 is LQKENI in the germline V gene. The CDR3 protein is CASSPPRPTPNTEAFF. DNA of the CDR3: TGTGCCAGCTCACCACCTAGACCGACTCCCAACACTGAAGCTTTCTTT.